This record looks at one TCR beta chain sequence and its context. The sample originates from a study of blood T cell repertoires in COVID-19. Turning to the study itself: The United States, Italy and Spain provided the acute and convalescent COVID-19 samples. Nucleic acid was either cDNA or gDNA, and it came from T cells, B-cell-depleted T cells, or PBMCs.

Enrolled through a virtual design, the participants were between roughly 18 and 100 years of age and came from some 26 US areas. The length of the CDR3 is 15 residues. Germline V gene lookup returns CDR1 SNHLY and CDR2 FYNNEI. The germline V and J ends were trimmed by 0 bases and 5 bases, with 13 bases remaining between them. Per the original data handling: Amplification from reference gene primers served as the basis for estimated nucleated cell counts. TCRdb's copy holds only in-frame clones and misses some; the assay was immunoSEQ multiplex PCR. Clonal size and the V and J genes are those of that table, whereas D and trimming came from the DNA. The sample holds about 150,000 clones, 87% seen once.

Material: PBMCs or T cells enriched from blood (not recorded which). This TCR derives from a woman between 35 and 50 years old who had been exposed to COVID-19. V and J are TRBV2 and TRBJ1-2, with D tentatively TRBD1 (6 bases). DNA for the CDR3: TGTGCCAGCAGTGAAGCGCTTACAGGGATGTATGGCTACACCTTC. Translating gives CASSEALTGMYGYTF.